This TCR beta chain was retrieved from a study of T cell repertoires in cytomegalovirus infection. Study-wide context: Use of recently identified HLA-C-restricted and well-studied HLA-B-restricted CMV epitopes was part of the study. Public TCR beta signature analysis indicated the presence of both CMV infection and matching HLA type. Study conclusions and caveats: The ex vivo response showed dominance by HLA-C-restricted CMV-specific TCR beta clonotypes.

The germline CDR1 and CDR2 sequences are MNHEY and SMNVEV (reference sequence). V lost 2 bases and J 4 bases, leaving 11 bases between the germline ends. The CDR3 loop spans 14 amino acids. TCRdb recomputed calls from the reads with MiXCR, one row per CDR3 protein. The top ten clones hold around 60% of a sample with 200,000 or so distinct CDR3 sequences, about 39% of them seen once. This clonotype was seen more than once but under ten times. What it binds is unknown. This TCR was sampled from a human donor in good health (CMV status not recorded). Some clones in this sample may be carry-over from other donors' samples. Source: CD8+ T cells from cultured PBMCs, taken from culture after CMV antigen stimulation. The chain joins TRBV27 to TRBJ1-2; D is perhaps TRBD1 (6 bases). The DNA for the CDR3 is TGTGCCAGCAGTTTAGGTCAGGGGCTCTATGGCTACACCTTC. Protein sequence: CASSLGQGLYGYTF.